This T cell receptor (beta chain) emerged from a study of blood T cell repertoires in COVID-19. Original processing notes: The assay estimated nucleated cells by amplifying reference gene primers. TCRdb keeps only in-frame clones here, not all; method: immunoSEQ multiplex PCR. For V, J and clone size, that table is used; D and trimming come from the DNA. The sample contains roughly 56,000 clones, nearly 95% of which appear only once. Trimming left V 0 bases short and J 0 bases short, with 6 bases between. Germline-derived CDR1 and CDR2 are MDHEN and SYDVKM. The CDR3 runs to 14 residues. What was sequenced was peripheral blood. The clonotype originates from a man between 50 and 59 years old with active COVID-19. This chain links TRBV28 with TRBJ2-7; a weak D match, TRBD1 (5 bases). CDR3 DNA sequence: TGTGCCAGCAGTTTATGGACAGTCTCCTACGAGCAGTACTTC. It codes for CASSLWTVSYEQYF. The whole variable domain, remainder taken from reference TRBV28 and TRBJ2-7, is DVKVTQSSRYLVKRTGEKVFLECVQDMDHENMFWYRQDPGLGLRLIYFSYDVKMKEKGDIPEGYSVSREKKERFSLILESASTNQTSMYLCASSLWTVSYEQYFGPGTRLTVT.